The 22 T cell receptor beta chains below come from one sample, sequenced in a study of blood T cell repertoires in COVID-19. The method was immunoSEQ multiplex PCR; TCRdb's version includes in-frame clones alone and lacks a portion of them. In the table there are some 350,000 clones, approximately 87% of which are singletons. The sequenced material came from peripheral blood. All receptors come from a woman in her 50s with COVID-19, enrolled during active disease.

The chain uses TRBV4-1 and TRBJ2-1; TRBD2 is a possible D gene (6 bases). Germline CDR1 MGHRA, CDR2 YSYEKL. The CDR3 has 14 residues. Deletions cut 1 base from V and 11 bases from J, with 15 bases between. The CDR3 protein is CASSQALAARQQFF. CDR3 sequence (DNA): TGCGCCAGCAGCCAAGCACTAGCTGCGCGCCAGCAGTTCTTC.

Note on this clone: This sample includes further DNA sequences coding for the same CDR3. The chain employs TRBV7-3 and TRBJ2-7; 9 bases map to TRBD2. V lost 5 bases, J lost 3 bases, and 5 bases stayed unmatched. The CDR3 sequence is 14 residues long. Germline values: CDR1 SGHTA, CDR2 FQGTGA. The CDR3 nucleotides are TGTGCCAGCAGCCCCAGCGGGGGGAGCTACGAGCAGTACTTC. It specifies CASSPSGGSYEQYF.

This rearrangement joins TRBV7-9 to TRBJ2-7, with TRBD1 identical over 9 bases. From germline, CDR1 is SEHNR and CDR2 FQNEAQ (reference sequence). The CDR3 spans 14 residues. V gave up 2 bases and J gave up 5 bases; unmatched junction bases: 4. The CDR3 nucleotides read TGTGCCAGCAGCTTACAGGACAGGGGAAACGAGCAGTACTTC. Translation: CASSLQDRGNEQYF.

J is TRBJ2-3 and V is TRBV4-3, with 7 bases matching TRBD2. The germline CDR1 and CDR2 sequences are LGHNA and YSLEER. The J segment lost 1 base and the V segment lost 1 base, leaving 11 bases of the junction unmatched. This CDR3 is built from 18 residues. The chain's CDR3 is CASSQASGDLPRTDTQYF. CDR3 nucleotides: TGCGCCAGCAGCCAAGCTAGCGGAGACCTACCCCGCACAGATACGCAGTATTTT.

The rearrangement links TRBV7-2 to TRBJ2-1, with 7 bases that match TRBD1. The CDR3 contains 14 residues. Germline V lookup: CDR1 SGHTA, CDR2 FQGNSA. With 4 bases clipped from V and 2 bases from J, the junction kept 2 bases outside the gene matches. This CDR3 is CASSSDRAYNEQFF. CDR3 in DNA: TGTGCCAGCAGCTCAGACAGGGCCTACAATGAGCAGTTCTTC.

A single count supports this clone. The genes are TRBV7-9 and TRBJ1-1; 7 bases map to TRBD1. The CDR3 covers 9 residues. Germline-derived CDR1 and CDR2 are SEHNR and FQNEAQ (reference sequence). V lost 11 bases, J lost 7 bases, and 1 base stayed unmatched. The CDR3 region is CAQGDEAFF. CDR3 nucleotide sequence: TGTGCCCAGGGGGATGAAGCTTTCTTT.

V and J are TRBV5-4 and TRBJ1-5, with 7 positions matching TRBD1. V shed 4 bases and J 6 bases; nucleotides not matched to a gene: 7. The CDR3 consists of 14 residues. CDR1 and CDR2 from the germline V gene are SGHNT and YYREEE (reference sequence). CDR3 nucleotides: TGTGCCAGCAGCGTTGCAGGGGGGTCTCAGCCCCAGCATTTT. This codes for CASSVAGGSQPQHF. Full variable domain (outside the CDR3, taken from reference TRBV5-4 and TRBJ1-5): ETGVTQSPTHLIKTRGQQVTLRCSSQSGHNTVSWYQQALGQGPQFIFQYYREEENGRGNFPPRFSGLQFPNYSSELNVNALELDDSALYLCASSVAGGSQPQHFGDGTRLSIL.

The rearrangement uses TRBV29-1 and TRBJ1-2; D is possibly TRBD1 (6 bases). This CDR3 region has 11 residues. V was shortened by 7 bases and J by 8 bases, with 14 bases between the two germline ends. Per germline, CDR1 SQVTM and CDR2 ANQGSEA. The CDR3 DNA follows: TGCAGCGGGGGGGCGGGGGGCGGCTACACCTTC. Residues: CSGGAGGGYTF. The variable domain in full, with the rest retrieved from reference TRBV29-1 and TRBJ1-2, is SAVISQKPSRDICQRGTSLTIQCQVDSQVTMMFWYRQQPGQSLTLIATANQGSEATYESGFVIDKFPISRPNLTFSTLTVSNMSPEDSSIYLCSGGAGGGYTFGSGTRLTVV.

V gene TRBV5-1 combines with J gene TRBJ1-1; D perhaps matches TRBD1 (6 bases). Trimming removed 4 bases from V and 6 bases from J, with 16 bases in between. The germline gives CDR1 SGHRS, CDR2 YFSETQ. This CDR3 has 14 residues. In nucleotides, the CDR3 is TGCGCCAGCAGCCAACCGGGGGGGCACCCTGAAGCTTTCTTT. This codes for CASSQPGGHPEAFF.

The genes are TRBV11-2 and TRBJ1-2; the match to TRBD1 covers 8 bases. This CDR3 region has 16 residues. Germline assignment: CDR1 SGHAT and CDR2 FQNNGV. The V and J ends lost 0 bases and 0 bases, in that order; junction bases with no gene match: 3. CDR3 DNA: TGTGCCAGCAGCTTAGACATACAGGGGGCTAACTATGGCTACACCTTC. This sequence encodes CASSLDIQGANYGYTF.

The chain links TRBV6-5 to TRBJ2-6, with D possibly matching TRBD1 (5 bases). V was clipped by 6 bases and J by 0 bases, with 9 bases between them. This CDR3 has 15 residues. In germline, CDR1 is MNHEY, CDR2 SVGAGI. CDR3 in amino acids: CASRDTGSGANVLTF. The DNA for the CDR3 is TGTGCCAGCAGGGATACAGGCTCTGGGGCCAACGTCCTGACTTTC.

The chain is built from TRBV5-1 and TRBJ2-7, with D maybe TRBD2 (6 bases). Looked up from germline, CDR1 is SGHRS and CDR2 is YFSETQ. The length of the CDR3 is 14 residues. V was trimmed by 4 bases and J by 3 bases, leaving 14 bases between them. The CDR3 DNA reads as TGCGCCAGCAGCCCTAGCGACCCGGTCTACGAGCAGTACTTC. Amino acid sequence: CASSPSDPVYEQYF.

V and J are TRBV27 and TRBJ1-4; TRBD1 might be the D (5 bases). The CDR3 covers 11 residues. Germline CDR1 reads MNHEY; CDR2 reads SMNVEV (reference sequence). V lost 2 bases and J 10 bases, leaving 5 bases between the germline ends. This chain's CDR3 is CASSLRGKLFF. CDR3 coding DNA: TGTGCCAGCAGTTTAAGGGGAAAACTGTTTTTT.

This clone was seen just once. The rearrangement links TRBV11-3 to TRBJ1-1; D unresolved. The germline V gene has CDR1 SGHNT and CDR2 YENEEA. Trimming left V 8 bases short and J 1 base short, with 14 bases between. This CDR3 is 14 amino acids long. CDR3 amino acids: CASVARGANTEAFF. Written as DNA, the CDR3 is TGTGCCAGCGTTGCGCGGGGAGCGAACACTGAAGCTTTCTTT.

The chain combines TRBV24-1 with TRBJ1-5; TRBD1 agrees at 11 bases. The V and J ends lost 2 bases and 8 bases, in that order; junction bases with no gene match: 4. CDR3 length: 15 amino acids. CDR1 and CDR2 (germline): KGHDR, SFDVKD. The CDR3 sequence: CATSDSGQGGKPQHF. The DNA of the CDR3 is TGTGCCACCAGTGATTCGGGACAGGGGGGAAAGCCCCAGCATTTT.

This chain joins TRBV23-1 and TRBJ2-5, with D perhaps TRBD1 (6 bases). TRBV23-1 falls under the ORF class, with uncertain function. The CDR3 is made up of 15 amino acids. V shed 0 bases and J shed 4 bases, with 12 bases lying between them. CDR3 sequence (DNA): TGCGCCAGCAGTCAATCGCTACAGGGTGCAGAGACCCAGTACTTC. Protein sequence: CASSQSLQGAETQYF.

The chain carries TRBV11-3 and TRBJ1-5, with D possibly being TRBD1 (6 bases). This CDR3 comprises 16 residues. The germline V gene encodes CDR1 SGHNT and CDR2 YENEEA. V dropped 0 bases and J dropped 6 bases, with 15 bases sitting between them. The CDR3, as DNA: TGTGCCAGCAGCTTAGATCGTCACAGGGTGGTTCAGCCCCAGCATTTT. Translated: CASSLDRHRVVQPQHF.

V usage is TRBV15 and J usage is TRBJ2-7; 7 nucleotides agree with TRBD1. V gave up 3 bases and J gave up 1 base; unmatched junction bases: 9. CDR3 length: 16 residues. Per the germline V gene, CDR1 is LNHNV and CDR2 is YYDKDF (reference sequence). The DNA for the CDR3 is TGTGCCACCAGCAGCCCTGGGGGCAGGGGGTCCTACGAGCAGTACTTC. Translating gives CATSSPGGRGSYEQYF.

This rearrangement joins TRBV19 to TRBJ1-2; TRBD1 might be the D (5 bases). Germline V gene sequence: CDR1 LNHDA, CDR2 SQIVND (reference sequence). V shed 2 bases and J shed 7 bases, with 11 bases lying between them. The CDR3 is 13 residues long. The CDR3 protein is CASSIMVGAGYTF. In DNA form, the CDR3 reads TGTGCCAGTAGTATAATGGTAGGGGCTGGCTACACCTTC.

In its sample, this clone was seen once. This chain's CDR3 is CSVEASGSSTETQYF. CDR3 coding DNA: TGCAGCGTTGAAGCGAGTGGCTCTAGCACGGAGACCCAGTACTTC. The chain recombines TRBV29-1 with TRBJ2-5, with a weak D call TRBD2 (5 bases). The germline V gene has CDR1 SQVTM and CDR2 ANQGSEA. The CDR3 loop spans 15 amino acids. The V and J ends lost 1 base and 5 bases respectively, with 17 bases between them.

This chain connects TRBV30 to TRBJ1-1, with D tentatively TRBD1 (6 bases). The V end lost 4 bases, the J end lost 7 bases, and 25 bases lay between the germline ends. The CDR3 is 16 amino acids. CDR1 and CDR2 (germline): GTSNPN, SVGIG (reference sequence). The CDR3 sequence is CAWTFDRLGVGDEAFF. The CDR3 bases are TGTGCCTGGACCTTTGACAGGCTGGGGGTTGGTGATGAAGCTTTCTTT.

The V and J genes are TRBV6-5 and TRBJ1-2; D is ambiguous. This CDR3 contains 13 residues. CDR1 is MNHEY, CDR2 SVGAGI, per germline. Trimming pared 8 bases from V and 5 bases from J, leaving 15 bases between. CDR3 protein: CASEATVQYGYTF. The CDR3 coding sequence is TGTGCCAGCGAAGCCACAGTCCAGTATGGCTACACCTTC.